Each of the 24 T cell receptor beta chains below was sequenced from the same sample in a study of blood T cell repertoires in COVID-19. Only in-frame clones appear in the TCRdb table, and some are missing; sequencing was by immunoSEQ multiplex PCR. The data contain under 100,000 clones, around 87% of them singletons. Specimen: peripheral blood. All receptors derive from a human donor in a cohort sampled during active COVID-19.

V gene TRBV6-5 combines with J gene TRBJ2-1; no clear D gene. The CDR3 spans 10 residues. Germline V lookup: CDR1 MNHEY, CDR2 SVGAGI. Between the trimmed V and J ends, which lost 6 bases and 9 bases, there was a span of 6 bases. The CDR3 region has the DNA TGTGCCAGCAGGACGGGTGAGCAGTTCTTC. It codes for CASRTGEQFF.

This clone was detected only once. J is TRBJ2-1 and V is TRBV7-9; D is possibly TRBD2 (5 bases). The CDR3 has 15 residues. Deletions cut 5 bases from V and 0 bases from J, with 11 bases between. Looked up from germline, CDR1 is SEHNR and CDR2 is FQNEAQ (reference sequence). This CDR3 reads CASSVSSLSYNEQFF. CDR3 in DNA: TGTGCCAGCAGCGTCTCTAGCCTCTCCTACAATGAGCAGTTCTTC. Complete variable domain (other parts from reference TRBV7-9 and TRBJ2-1): DTGVSQNPRHKITKRGQNVTFRCDPISEHNRLYWYRQTLGQGPEFLTYFQNEAQLEKSRLLSDRFSAERPKGSFSTLEIQRTEQGDSAMYLCASSVSSLSYNEQFFGPGTRLTVL.

This chain links TRBV25-1 with TRBJ1-2; D gene unclear. Germline assignment: CDR1 MGHDK and CDR2 SYGVNS. CDR3 length: 13 amino acids. Trimming cost V 2 bases and J 7 bases, with 11 bases left between them. CDR3 DNA sequence: TGTGCCAGCAGTGAACCCCGGACTGGTGGCTACACCTTC. Translating gives CASSEPRTGGYTF.

This chain connects TRBV27 to TRBJ2-1; tentative D call: TRBD1 (6 bases). This CDR3 spans 14 amino acids. With 3 bases removed from V and 6 bases from J, the gap between germline ends came to 12 bases. CDR1 MNHEY and CDR2 SMNVEV come from the germline V gene (reference sequence). The CDR3 region has the DNA TGTGCCAGCAGTTTCCTCCTACAGGGCAATGAGCAGTTCTTC. Translation gives CASSFLLQGNEQFF.

A remark on this clone: Other DNA sequences within the sample encode an identical CDR3. V and J are TRBV5-8 and TRBJ1-1; no clear D. The CDR3 is 14 amino acids. The V end was cut by 2 bases, the J end by 0 bases, with 8 bases between. In germline, CDR1 is SGHTS, CDR2 YDEGEE. The CDR3 coding sequence is TGTGCCAGCAGCTTCGGAGGACTGAACACTGAAGCTTTCTTT. This codes for CASSFGGLNTEAFF.

The chain employs TRBV7-6 and TRBJ2-2; no reliable D call. The CDR3 length is 15 residues. Trimming took off 1 base at V and 2 bases at J, with 8 bases between the two ends. Germline V CDR1 and CDR2: SGHVS, FNYEAQ. The CDR3 coding sequence is TGTGCCAGCAGCTTAGTCGCAGGCAACACCGGGGAGCTGTTTTTT. Protein product: CASSLVAGNTGELFF.

The rearrangement links TRBV6-5 to TRBJ1-2, with 9 bases lining up with TRBD1. V lost 6 bases and J lost 8; bases outside the gene matches: 7. CDR3 length equals 13 residues. From germline, CDR1 is MNHEY and CDR2 SVGAGI. DNA of the CDR3: TGTGCCAGCAGGGAGACAGGGGGTAGCGGCTACACCTTC. Its protein product is CASRETGGSGYTF.

The table lists this clone with a count of one. CDR3 nucleotide sequence: TGTGCCAGCAGCCCCGGACAGGGGAGAGACTATGGCTACACCTTC. It specifies CASSPGQGRDYGYTF. This chain connects TRBV9 to TRBJ1-2; 9 nucleotides align to TRBD1. The CDR3 sequence is 15 residues long. CDR1 and CDR2 from the germline V gene are SGDLS and YYNGEE. The V segment lost 4 bases and the J segment 3 bases; nucleotides outside the gene matches: 7.

In nucleotides, the CDR3 is TGTGCCAGCTCCACCTCCGGGACAACCCATGGCTACACCTTC. Translated, it gives CASSTSGTTHGYTF. The gene calls are TRBV6-6 and TRBJ1-2, with D perhaps TRBD1 (6 bases). The CDR3 has 14 amino acids. V gave up 8 bases and J gave up 6 bases, with 19 bases separating them. The germline V gene encodes CDR1 MNHNY and CDR2 SVGAGI (reference sequence).

CDR3 region: CASSQAPVKPQHF. CDR3 DNA: TGTGCCAGCAGCCAGGCCCCCGTAAAGCCCCAGCATTTT. The chain joins TRBV3-1 (or the pseudogene TRBV3-2) to TRBJ1-5; D gene ambiguous. The V and J ends lost 3 bases and 8 bases respectively, with 11 bases between them. The germline V gene encodes CDR1 LGHDT and CDR2 YNNKEL (reference sequence). The CDR3 is 13 residues long.

The rearrangement uses TRBV5-1 and TRBJ2-2; possibly TRBD1 for D (6 bases). V was cut by 4 bases and J by 5 bases, with 15 bases left in between. Looked up from germline, CDR1 is SGHRS and CDR2 is YFSETQ. The CDR3 is made up of 15 amino acids. The CDR3 DNA reads as TGCGCCAGCAGCCAGGGACACGGGGAAACCGGGGAGCTGTTTTTT. The encoded protein is CASSQGHGETGELFF. The full variable domain, with the rest looked up from reference TRBV5-1 and TRBJ2-2, is KAGVTQTPRYLIKTRGQQVTLSCSPISGHRSVSWYQQTPGQGLQFLFEYFSETQRNKGNFPGRFSGRQFSNSRSEMNVSTLELGDSALYLCASSQGHGETGELFFGEGSRLTVL.

Here the CDR3 DNA reads TGTGCCAGCAGCCCGACGGAGAGCTCTGGAAACACCATATATTTT. This translates into CASSPTESSGNTIYF. The V gene is TRBV7-8, the J gene TRBJ1-3; D unclear. The CDR3 has 15 residues. Germline CDR1 and CDR2: SGHVS and FQNEAQ. Trimming removed 5 bases at V and 0 bases at J, with 11 bases between. Drawing the rest from reference TRBV7-8 and TRBJ1-3, the complete variable domain is GAGVSQSPRYKVAKRGQDVALRCDPISGHVSLFWYQQALGQGPEFLTYFQNEAQLDKSGLPSDRFFAERPEGSVSTLKIQRTQQEDSAVYLCASSPTESSGNTIYFGEGSWLTVV.

This clone occurred a few times. The chain joins TRBV5-6 to TRBJ1-5; possible D gene TRBD1, 6 bases. CDR1 is SGHDT and CDR2 is YYEEEE in the germline V gene. There are 12 residues in the CDR3. With 1 base removed from V and 9 bases from J, the gap between germline ends came to 8 bases. The CDR3 sequence: CASSLRGMPQHF. The CDR3 DNA reads as TGTGCCAGCAGCTTGAGGGGGATGCCCCAGCATTTT. The entire variable domain, with the rest obtained from reference TRBV5-6 and TRBJ1-5, is as follows: DAGVTQSPTHLIKTRGQQVTLRCSPKSGHDTVSWYQQALGQGPQFIFQYYEEEERQRGNFPDRFSGHQFPNYSSELNVNALLLGDSALYLCASSLRGMPQHFGDGTRLSIL.

This sequence joins TRBV2 and TRBJ1-4; D unclear. Germline V gene sequence: CDR1 SNHLY, CDR2 FYNNEI. Trimming shortened V by 11 bases and J by 6 bases, and 19 bases separated the two germline ends. CDR3 length: 14 residues. This CDR3 reads CAASDWETYEKLFF. The CDR3 region has the DNA TGTGCCGCCAGCGATTGGGAGACGTATGAAAAACTGTTTTTT.

This rearrangement joins TRBV3-1 (or the pseudogene TRBV3-2) to TRBJ2-1; 15 bases are a match to TRBD2. Unmatched junction bases numbered 7, after V lost 1 base and J lost 6 bases. CDR1 LGHDT and CDR2 YNNKEL come from the germline V gene (reference sequence). The CDR3 loop spans 18 amino acids. The CDR3 spells CASSQGGLAGGRSNEQFF. Here the CDR3 DNA reads TGTGCCAGCAGCCAAGGGGGACTAGCGGGGGGCCGGTCCAATGAGCAGTTCTTC.

The chain carries TRBV13 and TRBJ2-5; 9 bases align to TRBD1. The CDR3 is 14 amino acids. The junction had 5 bases not matched to a gene; V was cut back by 4 bases and J by 5 bases. The germline CDR1 and CDR2 sequences are PRHDT and FYEKMQ (reference sequence). The CDR3 region is CASSSRQGVETQYF. CDR3 DNA: TGTGCCAGCAGCTCCCGACAGGGGGTTGAGACCCAGTACTTC.

The chain employs TRBV19 and TRBJ2-1; tentatively, D is TRBD2 (5 bases). The CDR3 spans 13 residues. The V end was cut by 6 bases, the J end by 3 bases, with 9 bases between. CDR1 is LNHDA, CDR2 SQIVND, per germline (reference sequence). The CDR3 here is CASRSLDYNEQFF. DNA of the CDR3: TGTGCCAGTAGATCACTAGACTACAATGAGCAGTTCTTC.

The gene calls are TRBV9 and TRBJ2-2; the D is unclear. Trimming cost V 2 bases and J 8 bases, with 16 bases left between them. The CDR3 runs 15 residues. CDR1 and CDR2 from the germline V gene are SGDLS and YYNGEE. The CDR3: CASSVSIQATGELFF. Written as DNA, the CDR3 is TGTGCCAGCAGCGTCTCCATCCAAGCAACTGGGGAGCTGTTTTTT.

The V call is TRBV18, the J call TRBJ1-1, with D perhaps matching TRBD1 (5 bases). CDR3 length: 14 amino acids. Between the trimmed V and J ends, which lost 3 bases and 0 bases, there was a span of 8 bases. From germline, CDR1 is KGHSH and CDR2 LQKENI. The CDR3 sequence is CASSPGLMNTEAFF. The CDR3 region has the DNA TGTGCCAGCTCACCGGGACTTATGAACACTGAAGCTTTCTTT. Full variable domain (missing parts from reference TRBV18 and TRBJ1-1): NAGVMQNPRHLVRRRGQEARLRCSPMKGHSHVYWYRQLPEEGLKFMVYLQKENIIDESGMPKERFSAEFPKEGPSILRIQQVVRGDSAAYFCASSPGLMNTEAFFGQGTRLTVV.

The genes are TRBV18 and TRBJ2-5; TRBD2 is a possible D gene (5 bases). The CDR3 has 15 residues. Between the trimmed V and J ends, which lost 3 bases and 4 bases, there was a span of 15 bases. The germline V gene has CDR1 KGHSH and CDR2 LQKENI. The CDR3 nucleotides are TGTGCCAGCTCACCGATGACCCCCCGGGGAGAGACCCAGTACTTC. Encoded protein: CASSPMTPRGETQYF.

There are a few counts of this clone. The chain has TRBV3-1 (or the pseudogene TRBV3-2) and TRBJ2-7, with a weak D call TRBD2 (6 bases). V was cut by 0 bases and J by 4 bases, with 7 bases left in between. Germline-derived CDR1 and CDR2 are LGHDT and YNNKEL (reference sequence). This CDR3 region has 13 residues. The CDR3 spells CASSQDGGYEQYF. CDR3 coding DNA: TGTGCCAGCAGCCAAGATGGGGGGTACGAGCAGTACTTC.

The V gene is TRBV10-3, the J gene TRBJ1-1; D not certain. Germline V gene data show CDR1 as ENHRY and CDR2 as SYGVKD. This CDR3 is built from 11 residues. With 8 bases removed from V and 8 bases from J, the gap between germline ends came to 12 bases. Here the CDR3 reads CAIGARSEAFF. DNA of the CDR3: TGTGCCATCGGTGCGCGCTCCGAAGCTTTCTTT.

The chain employs TRBV19 and TRBJ1-3, with a tentative D call TRBD1 (6 bases). This CDR3 region has 16 residues. The germline CDR1 and CDR2 sequences are LNHDA and SQIVND (reference sequence). Trimming removed 2 bases at V and 1 base at J, with 12 bases between. CDR3 amino acids: CASSIFGTSSGNTIYF. The CDR3, as DNA: TGTGCCAGTAGTATATTCGGGACAAGTTCTGGAAACACCATATATTTT.

The rearrangement uses TRBV2 and TRBJ2-1, with 9 bases that match TRBD1. The CDR3 totals 15 residues. V shed 6 bases, J shed 3 bases, and the junction held 6 bases outside the gene matches. CDR1 SNHLY and CDR2 FYNNEI come from the germline V gene. CDR3 nucleotide sequence: TGTGCCAGCAGAAACAGGGGGCTGAACTACAATGAGCAGTTCTTC. Translation: CASRNRGLNYNEQFF.